This entry features one T cell receptor (beta chain) sequence. This sample was taken from a study of naive and memory T cell subsets. The beta constant-region primer was an equimolar mix of two oligonucleotides covering TRBC1 and TRBC2. MiXCR was run by TCRdb on the UMI-ligation and nested PCR reads, yielding one entry per CDR3 protein. Of approximately 82,000 distinct CDR3 sequences detected, over 7% appear once; the ten largest clones hold around 1.7%. There are 16 residues in the CDR3. The germline gives CDR1 MGHRA, CDR2 YSYEKL. The V end lost 0 bases, the J end lost 1 base, and 11 bases lay between the germline ends.

V and J are TRBV4-1 and TRBJ2-3; D could derive from TRBD1 or TRBD2 (5 bases each). The sequenced sample was central memory CD4+ T cells from blood. This sequence was found in a human donor in good health. The CDR3 reads CASSQDYGDGTDTQYF. CDR3 DNA: TGCGCCAGCAGCCAAGATTACGGGGACGGCACAGATACGCAGTATTTT.